This T cell receptor beta chain comes out of a study of cytomegalovirus exposure and HLA in healthy donors. Study background: It was reported in a later analysis that the 100 to 150 validation repertoires used the same platform as the approximately 670 first-cohort repertoires.

Points from the study as a whole: It was confirmed in vitro that three of the CMV-associated chains were specific for CMV antigens. Investigators reported under 200 TCR beta chains as tied to cytomegalovirus. Reports credit the classifier with highly specific, highly sensitive diagnosis of cytomegalovirus status.

Comments on this clone: Antigen: not known.

CDR3 length: 16 residues. Germline lookup yields CDR1 MDHEN and CDR2 SYDVKM. With 3 bases removed from V and 0 bases from J, the gap between germline ends came to 11 bases. TCRdb keeps only in-frame clones here, not all; method: immunoSEQ multiplex PCR. The sample records 65,000 or so clones, just over 90% being singletons. The sample comprised PBMCs. The V call is TRBV28, the J call TRBJ2-2; D may be TRBD2 (5 bases). The sequence derives from a woman under 30 in good health and CMV-seronegative. The CDR3: CASSLVRTSNTGELFF. CDR3 bases: TGTGCCAGCAGTTTGGTTAGGACTTCGAACACCGGGGAGCTGTTTTTT.